What follows are 6 T cell receptor beta chains derived from one specimen sequenced in a study of T cell responses to AZD1222 COVID-19 vaccine. The assay was immunoSEQ multiplex PCR, and TCRdb's table has in-frame clones only and misses some. This table holds some 120,000 clones, about 89% found once. The sample here was peripheral blood, taken on day 0 of AZD1222 vaccination. The receptors shown here come from an adult in good health.

The V and J genes are TRBV12-3 or TRBV12-4 and TRBJ1-1; TRBD1 matches at 7 bases. CDR3 length equals 12 residues. With 5 bases clipped from V and 8 bases from J, the junction kept 5 bases outside the gene matches. CDR3 protein: CASSRPGQEAFF. The CDR3 DNA is TGTGCCAGCAGTCGACCGGGACAGGAAGCTTTCTTT.

CDR3 amino acids: CASSYSGVPPQHF. The CDR3 bases are TGTGCCAGCAGTTACTCAGGTGTCCCGCCCCAGCATTTT. J is TRBJ1-5 and V is TRBV6-2 or TRBV6-3; D unclear. The V end was cut by 0 bases, the J end by 9 bases, with 9 bases between. Germline CDR1 is MNHEY and CDR2 is SVGEGT. This CDR3 is built from 13 residues.

V is TRBV11-2 and J is TRBJ1-2; TRBD1 is a possible D gene (5 bases). V was cut by 3 bases and J by 7 bases, with 18 bases left in between. The CDR3 contains 15 residues. Per the germline V gene, CDR1 is SGHAT and CDR2 is FQNNGV. CDR3 sequence reads: CASSLVTQGLFGYTF. The CDR3 DNA is TGTGCCAGCAGCTTGGTGACTCAGGGACTCTTTGGCTACACCTTC.

The chain recombines TRBV18 with TRBJ2-1; 12 positions agree with TRBD1. V dropped 5 bases and J dropped 6; count of bases not matched to a gene: 2. From germline, CDR1 is KGHSH and CDR2 LQKENI. The CDR3 contains 14 residues. The CDR3 DNA sequence: TGTGCCAGCTCAGGGACAGGGGGCGGCAATGAGCAGTTCTTC. Protein: CASSGTGGGNEQFF.

V is TRBV5-4 and J is TRBJ1-2, with D maybe TRBD1 (6 bases). Germline assignment: CDR1 SGHNT and CDR2 YYREEE (reference sequence). The CDR3 length is 16 residues. V lost 3 bases to trimming and J lost 4 bases, with 19 bases between them. The CDR3 here is CASSSEGGARIYGYTF. As DNA, the CDR3 is TGTGCCAGCAGCTCAGAAGGGGGGGCGCGGATCTATGGCTACACCTTC.

CDR3 in amino acids: CAWSVIGGTGYTF. The CDR3, as DNA: TGTGCCTGGAGTGTGATTGGGGGAACGGGCTACACCTTC. The gene calls are TRBV30 and TRBJ1-2, with D maybe TRBD1 (5 bases). The CDR3 runs 13 residues. The V end lost 0 bases, the J end lost 8 bases, and 13 bases lay between the germline ends. Germline V lookup: CDR1 GTSNPN, CDR2 SVGIG (reference sequence). Using reference TRBV30 and TRBJ1-2 for the parts outside the CDR3, the full variable domain is SQTIHQWPATLVQPVGSPLSLECTVEGTSNPNLYWYRQAAGRGLQLLFYSVGIGQISSEVPQNLSASRPQDRQFILSSKKLLLSDSGFYLCAWSVIGGTGYTFGSGTRLTVV.